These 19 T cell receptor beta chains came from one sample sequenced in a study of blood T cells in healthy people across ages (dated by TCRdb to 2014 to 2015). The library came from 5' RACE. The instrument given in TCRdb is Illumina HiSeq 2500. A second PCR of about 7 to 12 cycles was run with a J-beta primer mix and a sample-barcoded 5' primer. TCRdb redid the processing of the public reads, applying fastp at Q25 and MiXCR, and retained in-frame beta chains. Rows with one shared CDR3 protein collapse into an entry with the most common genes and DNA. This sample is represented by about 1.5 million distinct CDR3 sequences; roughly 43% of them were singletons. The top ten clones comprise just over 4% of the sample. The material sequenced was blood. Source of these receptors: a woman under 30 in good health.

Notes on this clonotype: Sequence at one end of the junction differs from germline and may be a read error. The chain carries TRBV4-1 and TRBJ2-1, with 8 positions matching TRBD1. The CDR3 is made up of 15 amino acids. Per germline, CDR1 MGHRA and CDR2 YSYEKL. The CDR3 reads CANSQDQGASLEQFF. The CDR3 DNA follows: TGCGCCAACAGCCAAGATCAGGGGGCTTCACTTGAGCAGTTCTTC.

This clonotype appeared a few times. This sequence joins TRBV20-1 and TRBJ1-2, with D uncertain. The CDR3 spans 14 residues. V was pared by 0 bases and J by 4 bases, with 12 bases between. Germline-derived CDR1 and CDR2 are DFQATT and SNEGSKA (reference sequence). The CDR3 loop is CSARDSESFYGYTF. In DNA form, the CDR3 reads TGCAGTGCTAGAGATTCTGAAAGCTTCTATGGCTACACCTTC.

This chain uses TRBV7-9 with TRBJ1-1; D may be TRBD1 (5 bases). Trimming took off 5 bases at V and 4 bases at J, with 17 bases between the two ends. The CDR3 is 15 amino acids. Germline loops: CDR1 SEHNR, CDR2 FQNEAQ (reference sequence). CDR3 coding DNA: TGTGCCAGCAGCCTTGTGGGGAATACAGGCACTGAAGCTTTCTTT. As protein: CASSLVGNTGTEAFF.

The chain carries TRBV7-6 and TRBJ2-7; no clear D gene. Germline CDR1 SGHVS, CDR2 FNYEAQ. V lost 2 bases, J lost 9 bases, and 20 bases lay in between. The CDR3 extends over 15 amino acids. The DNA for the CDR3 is TGTGCCAGCAGCTTAAGCCCCGCATCTCCCCTAGGGCAGTACTTC. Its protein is CASSLSPASPLGQYF.

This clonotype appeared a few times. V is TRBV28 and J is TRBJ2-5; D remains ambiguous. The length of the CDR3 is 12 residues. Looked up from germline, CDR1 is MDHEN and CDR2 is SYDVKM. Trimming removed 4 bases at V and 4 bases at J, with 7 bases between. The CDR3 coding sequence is TGTGCCAGCAGTTCCTTCGGAGAGACCCAGTACTTC. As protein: CASSSFGETQYF.

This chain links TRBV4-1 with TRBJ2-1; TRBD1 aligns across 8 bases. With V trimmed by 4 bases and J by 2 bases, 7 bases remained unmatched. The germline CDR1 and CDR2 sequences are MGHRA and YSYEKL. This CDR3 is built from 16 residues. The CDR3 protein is CASSRKTGDPYNEQFF. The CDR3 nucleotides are TGCGCCAGCAGCCGAAAGACAGGGGACCCCTACAATGAGCAGTTCTTC.

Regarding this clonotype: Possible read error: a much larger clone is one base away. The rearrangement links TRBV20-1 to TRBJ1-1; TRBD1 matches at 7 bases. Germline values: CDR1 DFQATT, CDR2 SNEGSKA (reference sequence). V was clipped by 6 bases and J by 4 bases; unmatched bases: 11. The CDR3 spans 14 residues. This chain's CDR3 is CSARYRGQSTEAFF. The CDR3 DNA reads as TGCAGTGCCAGATACAGGGGCCAGAGCACTGAAGCTTTCTTT.

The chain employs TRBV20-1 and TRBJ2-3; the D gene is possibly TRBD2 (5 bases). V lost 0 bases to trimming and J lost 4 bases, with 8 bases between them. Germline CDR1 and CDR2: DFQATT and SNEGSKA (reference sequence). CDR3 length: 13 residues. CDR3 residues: CSARDPLADTQYF. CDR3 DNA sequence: TGCAGTGCTAGAGATCCACTAGCAGATACGCAGTATTTT.

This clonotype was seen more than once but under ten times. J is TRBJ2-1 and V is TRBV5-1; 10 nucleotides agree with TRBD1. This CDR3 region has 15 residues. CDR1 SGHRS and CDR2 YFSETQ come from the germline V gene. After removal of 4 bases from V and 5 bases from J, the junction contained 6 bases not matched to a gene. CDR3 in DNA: TGCGCCAGCAGCCAGGGACAGGGGATCGACAATGAGCAGTTCTTC. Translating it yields CASSQGQGIDNEQFF.

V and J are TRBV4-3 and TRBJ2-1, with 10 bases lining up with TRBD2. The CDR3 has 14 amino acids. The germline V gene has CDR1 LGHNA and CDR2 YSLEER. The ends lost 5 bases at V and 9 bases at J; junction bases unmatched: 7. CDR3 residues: CASSSPGTSVEQFF. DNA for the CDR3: TGCGCCAGCAGCTCCCCTGGGACTAGCGTTGAGCAGTTCTTC.

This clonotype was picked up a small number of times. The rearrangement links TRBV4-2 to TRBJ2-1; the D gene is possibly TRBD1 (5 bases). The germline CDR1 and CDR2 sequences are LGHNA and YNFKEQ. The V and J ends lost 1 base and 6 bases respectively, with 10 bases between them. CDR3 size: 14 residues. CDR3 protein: CASSQGDRPNEQFF. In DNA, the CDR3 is TGTGCCAGCAGCCAAGGAGACAGACCCAATGAGCAGTTCTTC.

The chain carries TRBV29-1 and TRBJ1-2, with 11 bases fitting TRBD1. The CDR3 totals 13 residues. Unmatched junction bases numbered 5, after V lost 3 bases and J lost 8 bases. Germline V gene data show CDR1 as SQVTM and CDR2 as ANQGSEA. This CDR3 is CSVEGQGVWGYTF. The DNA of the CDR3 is TGCAGCGTTGAGGGACAGGGGGTTTGGGGCTACACCTTC.

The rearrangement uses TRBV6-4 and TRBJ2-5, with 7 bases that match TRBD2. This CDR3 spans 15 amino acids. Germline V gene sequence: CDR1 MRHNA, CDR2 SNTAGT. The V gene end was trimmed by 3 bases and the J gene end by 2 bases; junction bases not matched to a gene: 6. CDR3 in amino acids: CASSEGGGAQETQYF. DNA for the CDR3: TGTGCCAGCAGTGAGGGCGGGGGAGCACAAGAGACCCAGTACTTC.

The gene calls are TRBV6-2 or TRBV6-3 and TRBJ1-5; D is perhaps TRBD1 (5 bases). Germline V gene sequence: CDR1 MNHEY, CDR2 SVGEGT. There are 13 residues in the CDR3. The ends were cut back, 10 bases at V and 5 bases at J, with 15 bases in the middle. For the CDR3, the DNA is TGTGCCACCGCAGGGTGGGGAGATCAGCCCCAGCATTTT. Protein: CATAGWGDQPQHF.

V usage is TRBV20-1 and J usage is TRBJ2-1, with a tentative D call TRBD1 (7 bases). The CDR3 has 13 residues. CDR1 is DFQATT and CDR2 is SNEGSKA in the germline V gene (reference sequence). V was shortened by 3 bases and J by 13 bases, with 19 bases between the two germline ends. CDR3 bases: TGCAGTGCTAGGGGGACAGTCCGGGAGACCCAGTTCTTC. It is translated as CSARGTVRETQFF.

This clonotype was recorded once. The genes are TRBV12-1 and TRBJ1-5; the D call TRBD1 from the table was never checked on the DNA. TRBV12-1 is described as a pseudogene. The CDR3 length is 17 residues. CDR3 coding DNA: TGTGTCAGCAGCAATAAAACGGGACAATCCCTCGATCAGCCCCAGCATTTT. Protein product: CVSSNKTGQSLDQPQHF.

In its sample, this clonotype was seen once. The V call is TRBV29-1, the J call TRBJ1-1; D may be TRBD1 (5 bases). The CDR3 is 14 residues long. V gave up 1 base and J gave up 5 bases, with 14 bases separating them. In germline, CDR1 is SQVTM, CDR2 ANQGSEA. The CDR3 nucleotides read TGCAGCGTTGAAGGAAAACCAGGGCTTACTGAAGCTTTCTTT. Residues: CSVEGKPGLTEAFF. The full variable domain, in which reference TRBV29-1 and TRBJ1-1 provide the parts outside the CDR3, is SAVISQKPSRDICQRGTSLTIQCQVDSQVTMMFWYRQQPGQSLTLIATANQGSEATYESGFVIDKFPISRPNLTFSTLTVSNMSPEDSSIYLCSVEGKPGLTEAFFGQGTRLTVV.

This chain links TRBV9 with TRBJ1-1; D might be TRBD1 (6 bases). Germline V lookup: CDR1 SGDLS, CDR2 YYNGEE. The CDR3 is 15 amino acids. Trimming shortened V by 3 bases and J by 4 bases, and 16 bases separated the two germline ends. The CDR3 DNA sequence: TGTGCCAGCAGCGGTGAGACAGGTCGGGGCACTGAAGCTTTCTTT. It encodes CASSGETGRGTEAFF.

The CDR3 is CASSRDRYNSPLHF. In DNA form, the CDR3 reads TGTGCCAGCTCACGGGACAGATATAATTCACCCCTCCACTTT. The chain links TRBV18 to TRBJ1-6, with TRBD1 matching 7 bases. Trimming removed 4 bases from V and 4 bases from J; junction bases left unmatched: 1. Looked up from germline, CDR1 is KGHSH and CDR2 is LQKENI. There are 14 residues in the CDR3.